This T cell receptor beta chain was sequenced during a study of shared clonotypes between healthy human individuals. On the study more broadly: Aged between 18 and 49, the donors were a couple of women and a few men. Overall study results and limits: Sorted-subset sequencing, rarefaction showed, was incomplete despite large depth.

Germline CDR1 SEHNR, CDR2 FQNEAQ (reference sequence). Germline trimming cut 6 bases from V and 0 bases from J; bases unmatched to any gene: 7. The CDR3 has 15 residues. Concerning this clone itself: Its antigen remains unknown.

Researchers ran the assay at a deep level. Generated by immunoSEQ multiplex PCR, the TCRdb table keeps only in-frame clones and is missing some. The sample includes about 2 million clones, over 85% seen only once; the top ten take 0.13%. This receptor was identified in a man aged 18-30 years in good health. Sequencing input: naive CD4+ T cells sorted from blood. Described subset: CD45RA+ positively selected. V usage is TRBV7-9 and J usage is TRBJ2-7; 8 bases agree with TRBD1. CDR3 residues: CASRRTGRSSYEQYF. The CDR3 DNA reads as TGTGCCAGCAGACGGACAGGGCGAAGCTCCTACGAGCAGTACTTC.